The source of this TCR beta chain is a study of T-cell memory formation after mild COVID-19. Study-wide results and caveats: Nothing showed for sure that second-wave clones peaking on day 37 were SARS-CoV-2 specific. Mostly located in CM and EM were contracting CD4+ clones, with contracting CD8+ clones located in EMRA. Clones contracting over day 15 to 85 were CD4/CD8 balanced, with later expanders leaning CD4+.

This clonotype appeared once. The antigen is not known. MiXCR, run by TCRdb on the 5' RACE reads, gives a single entry per CDR3 protein. The table has roughly 150,000 distinct CDR3 sequences, approximately 25% seen once. Germline V lookup: CDR1 MNHEY, CDR2 SMNVEV (reference sequence). This CDR3 comprises 16 residues. The junction had 7 bases not matched to a gene; V was cut back by 3 bases and J by 0 bases. This TCR came from an adult woman who had mild COVID-19 (a few samples of this study predate the infection). Cell type and time point are not known. This sequence joins TRBV27 and TRBJ2-7; TRBD1 agrees at 8 bases. Sequenced input: PBMCs or a T cell subset sorted from them (not recorded which). CDR3 in DNA: TGTGCCAGCAGTTTCCTCGGACAGGGAGGCTCCTACGAGCAGTACTTC. Translating it yields CASSFLGQGGSYEQYF.